A single sample is the source of the 32 T cell receptor beta chains below, sequenced in a study of T cell responses to AZD1222 COVID-19 vaccine. The assay was immunoSEQ multiplex PCR, and TCRdb's table has in-frame clones only and misses some. Of some 120,000 clones in the sample, over 80% were seen once. The material sequenced was peripheral blood, taken 28 days after the second AZD1222 dose. These receptors all stem from an adult who received the AZD1222 COVID-19 vaccine.

This chain uses TRBV7-9 with TRBJ1-6, with D possibly TRBD1 on 5 matching bases. The V end was cut by 8 bases, the J end by 5 bases, with 13 bases between. This CDR3 is 14 amino acids long. Germline loops: CDR1 SEHNR, CDR2 FQNEAQ (reference sequence). The CDR3 sequence: CASEGVRDNSPLHF. CDR3 DNA: TGTGCCAGCGAAGGGGTTCGTGATAATTCACCCCTCCACTTT.

The chain has TRBV6-6 and TRBJ2-3, with 8 bases matching TRBD1. The CDR3 length is 14 residues. Germline V gene data show CDR1 as MNHNY and CDR2 as SVGAGI (reference sequence). Unmatched junction bases numbered 5, after V lost 6 bases and J lost 3 bases. CDR3 protein: CASRRQGLTDTQYF. As DNA, the CDR3 is TGTGCCAGCAGGAGACAGGGGCTGACAGATACGCAGTATTTT.

This clone was observed a single time. This rearrangement joins TRBV7-8 to TRBJ1-1; 7 positions agree with TRBD1. V dropped 0 bases and J dropped 0; count of bases not matched to a gene: 4. Germline V lookup: CDR1 SGHVS, CDR2 FQNEAQ. The CDR3 contains 16 residues. CDR3 loop: CASSLATGQMNTEAFF. The CDR3, as DNA: TGTGCCAGCAGCTTAGCTACGGGACAGATGAACACTGAAGCTTTCTTT.

This clone was seen once. This chain uses TRBV4-1 with TRBJ1-4, with 10 bases identical to TRBD1. V was clipped by 4 bases and J by 2 bases; unmatched bases: 13. The CDR3 has 19 amino acids. Germline CDR1 reads MGHRA; CDR2 reads YSYEKL. DNA for the CDR3: TGCGCCAGCAGCCTTCAGACAGGGGGCAATGCACAGACTAATGAAAAACTGTTTTTT. Translated: CASSLQTGGNAQTNEKLFF.

This clone was found once. The J gene is TRBJ2-5, the V gene TRBV19, with D perhaps TRBD2 (7 bases). V lost 5 bases, J lost 2 bases, and 21 bases lay in between. CDR3 length: 17 residues. Germline V gene lookup returns CDR1 LNHDA and CDR2 SQIVND (reference sequence). The CDR3 loop is CASSPRGYGGPQETQYF. Written as DNA, the CDR3 is TGTGCCAGTAGTCCCCGAGGATACGGGGGGCCACAAGAGACCCAGTACTTC.

Written as DNA, the CDR3 is TGTGCCAGCAGCTTAGATGCGGGAGGGTTAAGCTCCTACAATGAGCAGTTCTTC. Its protein is CASSLDAGGLSSYNEQFF. The chain couples TRBV7-6 to TRBJ2-1, with TRBD2 matching over 9 bases. The CDR3 has 18 amino acids. The junction had 7 bases not matched to a gene; V was cut back by 1 base and J by 0 bases. CDR1 is SGHVS, CDR2 FNYEAQ, per germline.

The chain links TRBV3-1 (or the pseudogene TRBV3-2) to TRBJ2-7; TRBD2 matches at 10 bases. Looked up from germline, CDR1 is LGHDT and CDR2 is YNNKEL (reference sequence). V lost 3 bases and J lost 0; bases outside the gene matches: 5. This CDR3 has 16 amino acids. The CDR3 here is CASSQSGRALSYEQYF. DNA of the CDR3: TGTGCCAGCAGCCAGAGCGGGAGGGCCCTCTCCTACGAGCAGTACTTC.

The gene calls are TRBV2 and TRBJ1-6; the match to TRBD1 covers 7 bases. The CDR3 loop spans 13 amino acids. The V and J ends lost 7 bases and 9 bases, in that order; junction bases with no gene match: 6. CDR1 SNHLY and CDR2 FYNNEI come from the germline V gene. The CDR3 loop reads CASKEGAGSPLHF. The CDR3, as DNA: TGTGCCAGCAAGGAGGGGGCGGGTTCACCCCTCCACTTT.

This chain connects TRBV3-1 (or the pseudogene TRBV3-2) to TRBJ1-2; D is unresolved. Trimming stripped 2 bases from V and 4 bases from J, with 8 bases between. Germline CDR1 reads LGHDT; CDR2 reads YNNKEL (reference sequence). CDR3 size: 13 residues. CDR3 in amino acids: CASSQRVFYGYTF. The CDR3 DNA follows: TGTGCCAGCAGCCAACGAGTTTTCTATGGCTACACCTTC.

This chain joins TRBV12-3 or TRBV12-4 and TRBJ1-1, with a weak D call TRBD1 (5 bases). This CDR3 has 12 residues. V lost 6 bases, J lost 5 bases, and 10 bases lay in between. In DNA form, the CDR3 reads TGTGCCAGCAGATACTGGGGGACTGAAGCTTTCTTT. This codes for CASRYWGTEAFF.

This clone was observed a few times. J is TRBJ1-1 and V is TRBV28, with D perhaps TRBD1 (6 bases). With 6 bases removed from V and 1 base from J, the gap between germline ends came to 12 bases. The germline V gene encodes CDR1 MDHEN and CDR2 SYDVKM. The CDR3 contains 14 residues. The CDR3 protein is CASRTTTGNTEAFF. Written as DNA, the CDR3 is TGTGCCAGCAGGACCACGACAGGGAACACTGAAGCTTTCTTT.

The genes are TRBV19 and TRBJ1-5, with 10 bases fitting TRBD1. Trimming took 4 bases from V and 6 from J; bases not matched to a gene: 6. Germline loops: CDR1 LNHDA, CDR2 SQIVND (reference sequence). The CDR3 spans 15 residues. CDR3 sequence reads: CASSTGQGDTQPQHF. The CDR3 DNA reads as TGTGCCAGTAGTACAGGACAGGGGGATACTCAGCCCCAGCATTTT.

The chain recombines TRBV15 with TRBJ2-1; 9 bases are shared with TRBD1. This CDR3 region has 15 residues. CDR1 and CDR2 (germline): LNHNV, YYDKDF (reference sequence). V shed 2 bases, J shed 5 bases, and the junction held 4 bases outside the gene matches. CDR3 sequence: CATSRPGQGHNEQFF. The CDR3 coding sequence is TGTGCCACCAGCAGACCGGGACAGGGACACAATGAGCAGTTCTTC.

The chain couples TRBV19 to TRBJ2-2, with TRBD1 matching 11 bases. Unmatched junction bases numbered 13, after V lost 0 bases and J lost 4 bases. Germline V gives CDR1 LNHDA, CDR2 SQIVND (reference sequence). The CDR3 totals 20 residues. CDR3 DNA: TGTGCCAGTAGTATAGATCGAATGGACAGGGGGCGCCCCCTCACCGGGGAGCTGTTTTTT. Translated, it gives CASSIDRMDRGRPLTGELFF. Full variable domain (outside the CDR3, taken from reference TRBV19 and TRBJ2-2): DGGITQSPKYLFRKEGQNVTLSCEQNLNHDAMYWYRQDPGQGLRLIYYSQIVNDFQKGDIAEGYSVSREKKESFPLTVTSAQKNPTAFYLCASSIDRMDRGRPLTGELFFGEGSRLTVL.

The chain links TRBV11-3 to TRBJ1-1; tentatively, D is TRBD1 (5 bases). Trimming removed 3 bases from V and 7 bases from J, with 15 bases in between. The CDR3 totals 14 residues. Germline V lookup: CDR1 SGHNT, CDR2 YENEEA. The CDR3 coding sequence is TGTGCCAGCAGCTTGAACAGGAACAGCCTTGAAGCTTTCTTT. Its translation is CASSLNRNSLEAFF.

This chain links TRBV7-9 with TRBJ1-4; no definite D call. The CDR3 sequence is 15 residues long. Trimming cost V 2 bases and J 7 bases, with 14 bases left between them. Germline CDR1 SEHNR, CDR2 FQNEAQ (reference sequence). CDR3 residues: CASSLSLGRSEKLFF. For the CDR3, the DNA is TGTGCCAGCAGCTTATCTCTGGGCCGGAGTGAAAAACTGTTTTTT.

The rearrangement links TRBV10-3 to TRBJ2-7; TRBD2 aligns across 8 bases. V dropped 3 bases and J dropped 3; count of bases not matched to a gene: 4. Germline CDR1 is ENHRY and CDR2 is SYGVKD. CDR3 length: 14 residues. The CDR3: CAISDSGRDYEQYF. The CDR3 DNA reads as TGTGCCATCAGTGACAGCGGGAGAGACTACGAGCAGTACTTC.

The rearrangement joins TRBV29-1 to TRBJ1-2; no clear D. Germline CDR1 SQVTM, CDR2 ANQGSEA. V lost 4 bases and J lost 4, with 16 bases in between. This CDR3 has 14 amino acids. CDR3 sequence: CSVAGQGYSYGYTF. CDR3 sequence (DNA): TGCAGCGTTGCCGGGCAAGGGTACTCCTATGGCTACACCTTC.

The chain uses TRBV14 and TRBJ2-7; D is unresolved. The CDR3 has 13 residues. Germline CDR1 is SGHDN and CDR2 is FVKESK. Trimming removed 4 bases from V and 9 bases from J, with 16 bases in between. CDR3 bases: TGTGCCAGCAGCCCCATTTTTTCCGGGCGGCAGTACTTC. Translated, it gives CASSPIFSGRQYF.

The chain combines TRBV29-1 with TRBJ1-1; tentatively, D is TRBD1 (5 bases). Germline CDR1 is SQVTM and CDR2 is ANQGSEA. The ends were cut back, 6 bases at V and 0 bases at J, with 11 bases in the middle. This CDR3 is built from 13 residues. CDR3 sequence: CSVVRQMNTEAFF. The CDR3 DNA follows: TGCAGCGTGGTCCGACAGATGAACACTGAAGCTTTCTTT.

J is TRBJ1-1 and V is TRBV15; tentatively, D is TRBD1 (5 bases). V lost 3 bases, J lost 3 bases, and 11 bases lay in between. The CDR3 has 14 amino acids. CDR1 is LNHNV, CDR2 YYDKDF, per germline (reference sequence). The CDR3 DNA follows: TGTGCCACCAGCAGCGACAGTTCCTACACTGAAGCTTTCTTT. Protein product: CATSSDSSYTEAFF.

This clone was found once. The rearrangement uses TRBV28 and TRBJ2-1; 9 positions agree with TRBD1. The junction had 5 bases not matched to a gene; V was cut back by 5 bases and J by 3 bases. Germline assignment: CDR1 MDHEN and CDR2 SYDVKM. The length of the CDR3 is 15 residues. Here the CDR3 DNA reads TGTGCCAGCAGTCCCGGGACAGGGAGCTACAATGAGCAGTTCTTC. Translated, it gives CASSPGTGSYNEQFF.

V is TRBV6-1 and J is TRBJ2-7; D remains unclear. Germline V gene sequence: CDR1 MNHNS, CDR2 SASEGT. The CDR3 sequence is 12 residues long. V lost 2 bases and J 7 bases, leaving 9 bases between the germline ends. The CDR3 DNA is TGTGCCAGCAGTGAACCTGTACGGGAGCAGTACTTC. This translates into CASSEPVREQYF.

This clone has a single count. J is TRBJ2-1 and V is TRBV19; 7 bases line up with TRBD1. V lost 6 bases and J lost 6; bases outside the gene matches: 2. CDR3 length: 12 residues. Germline-derived CDR1 and CDR2 are LNHDA and SQIVND (reference sequence). The CDR3 DNA reads as TGTGCCAGTAGAAGGACAGGCAATGAGCAGTTCTTC. Translated, it gives CASRRTGNEQFF.

With respect to this clone: One base away lies a much larger clone, so this may be a sequencing read error. This CDR3 is also generated by other DNA sequences in the sample. V gene TRBV6-1 combines with J gene TRBJ2-1; 11 bases fit TRBD2. V lost 2 bases and J lost 3; bases outside the gene matches: 0. The V gene's germline CDR1 is MNHNS and CDR2 SASEGT. The CDR3 has 15 residues. The CDR3 protein is CASSELAGGYNEQFF. CDR3 sequence (DNA): TGTGCCAGCAGTGAACTAGCGGGAGGCTACAATGAGCAGTTCTTC.

The chain employs TRBV19 and TRBJ2-2; D not certain. With 3 bases removed from V and 0 bases from J, the gap between germline ends came to 8 bases. CDR3 length equals 15 residues. CDR1 and CDR2 from the germline V gene are LNHDA and SQIVND (reference sequence). CDR3 bases: TGTGCCAGTAGTATGAACAGAGCGAACACCGGGGAGCTGTTTTTT. Translating it yields CASSMNRANTGELFF.

CDR3 loop: CASSIPPGLGTDTQYF. DNA of the CDR3: TGTGCCAGCAGTATACCGCCGGGACTAGGCACAGATACGCAGTATTTT. The chain combines TRBV27 with TRBJ2-3, with 8 bases that match TRBD2. The CDR3 extends over 16 amino acids. CDR1 and CDR2 (germline): MNHEY, SMNVEV (reference sequence). Losses at the gene ends were 5 bases for V and 1 base for J; bases not matched to a gene: 8.

The chain links TRBV6-5 to TRBJ1-4; TRBD1 agrees at 9 bases. V dropped 7 bases and J dropped 17; count of bases not matched to a gene: 20. Per the germline V gene, CDR1 is MNHEY and CDR2 is SVGAGI. This CDR3 has 15 residues. The DNA for the CDR3 is TGTGCCAGCACCGAAGAAGGGACAGGGTGGGAAAAACCCTTTTTT. It specifies CASTEEGTGWEKPFF.

CDR3 nucleotide sequence: TGTGCCAGCAGTCCCCGGACGGATCGGGTCTACGAGCAGTACTTC. As protein: CASSPRTDRVYEQYF. The chain has TRBV27 and TRBJ2-7, with unresolved D. CDR1 is MNHEY and CDR2 is SMNVEV in the germline V gene (reference sequence). V gave up 5 bases and J gave up 3 bases, with 17 bases separating them. The CDR3 covers 15 residues.

The chain links TRBV6-5 to TRBJ2-6; D gene ambiguous. Trimming took 9 bases from V and 1 from J, leaving 4 bases between them. The CDR3 consists of 12 residues. Germline V gives CDR1 MNHEY, CDR2 SVGAGI. The CDR3 sequence: CASSSGANVLTF. CDR3 coding DNA: TGTGCCAGTTCATCTGGGGCCAACGTCCTGACTTTC.

The chain links TRBV28 to TRBJ2-6; 8 bases line up with TRBD1. With V trimmed by 4 bases and J by 1 base, 3 bases remained unmatched. Germline V gives CDR1 MDHEN, CDR2 SYDVKM. CDR3 length: 16 residues. The CDR3 DNA reads as TGTGCCAGCAGTTCGCAGGGGGCTTCTGGGGCCAACGTCCTGACTTTC. It codes for CASSSQGASGANVLTF.

There are a few counts of this clone. V and J are TRBV11-3 and TRBJ1-6; D call uncertain. V was cut by 1 base and J by 7 bases, with 11 bases left in between. This CDR3 has 15 residues. The germline gives CDR1 SGHNT, CDR2 YENEEA. DNA for the CDR3: TGTGCCAGCAGCTTAGGGCCAGCAAAAAATTCACCCCTCCACTTT. It is translated as CASSLGPAKNSPLHF.